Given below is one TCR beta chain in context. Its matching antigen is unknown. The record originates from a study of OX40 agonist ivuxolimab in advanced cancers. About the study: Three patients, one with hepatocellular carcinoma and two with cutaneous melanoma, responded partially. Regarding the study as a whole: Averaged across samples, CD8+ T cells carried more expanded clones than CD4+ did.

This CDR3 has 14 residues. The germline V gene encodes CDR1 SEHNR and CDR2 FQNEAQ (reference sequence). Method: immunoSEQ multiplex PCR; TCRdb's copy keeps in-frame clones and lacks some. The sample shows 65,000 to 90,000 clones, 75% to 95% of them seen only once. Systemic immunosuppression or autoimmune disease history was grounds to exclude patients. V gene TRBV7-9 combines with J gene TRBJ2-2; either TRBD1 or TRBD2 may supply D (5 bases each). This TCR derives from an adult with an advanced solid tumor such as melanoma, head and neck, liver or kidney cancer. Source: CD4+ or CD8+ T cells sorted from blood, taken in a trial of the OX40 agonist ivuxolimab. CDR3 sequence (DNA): TGTGCAGCCCGGGGCCGGGCGAACACCGGGGAGCTGTTTTTT. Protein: CAARGRANTGELFF.